The 28 T cell receptor beta chains below come from one sample, sequenced in a study of cytomegalovirus exposure and HLA in healthy donors. Libraries were prepared by immunoSEQ multiplex PCR; TCRdb keeps only in-frame clonotypes and omits some of them. This sample has 200,000 to 250,000 clones, with around 87% found just once. The material sequenced was PBMCs. Source of these receptors: a man between 18 and 35 years old in good health and CMV-seronegative.

This chain links TRBV27 with TRBJ2-7; D possibly corresponds to TRBD1 (6 bases). The CDR3 is 14 amino acids. Deletions cut 6 bases from V and 6 bases from J, with 18 bases between. Germline V gene sequence: CDR1 MNHEY, CDR2 SMNVEV (reference sequence). The CDR3 loop is CASRHNRPGAEQYF. The CDR3 coding sequence is TGTGCCAGCAGACATAATCGCCCAGGGGCCGAGCAGTACTTC.

This chain connects TRBV28 to TRBJ1-2, with TRBD1 matching over 7 bases. The CDR3 consists of 14 residues. Per the germline V gene, CDR1 is MDHEN and CDR2 is SYDVKM. Trimming took 8 bases from V and 8 from J; bases not matched to a gene: 14. The CDR3 coding sequence is TGTGCCAGCGCAATCCTCGGACAGGTCGTAGGCTACACCTTC. It encodes CASAILGQVVGYTF.

The chain uses TRBV18 and TRBJ2-2; D may be TRBD2 (5 bases). The CDR3 totals 14 residues. Germline V gene sequence: CDR1 KGHSH, CDR2 LQKENI. V was pared by 1 base and J by 7 bases, with 10 bases between. The CDR3 region is CASSPLLGIGELFF. In nucleotides, the CDR3 is TGTGCCAGCTCACCACTGCTCGGGATCGGGGAGCTGTTTTTT. Variable domain in full (rest from reference TRBV18 and TRBJ2-2): NAGVMQNPRHLVRRRGQEARLRCSPMKGHSHVYWYRQLPEEGLKFMVYLQKENIIDESGMPKERFSAEFPKEGPSILRIQQVVRGDSAAYFCASSPLLGIGELFFGEGSRLTVL.

This chain connects TRBV30 to TRBJ2-7, with D possibly being TRBD2 (5 bases). Germline V CDR1 and CDR2: GTSNPN, SVGIG (reference sequence). The CDR3 runs to 13 residues. V lost 0 bases and J lost 5, with 11 bases in between. CDR3 region: CAWSVPEAHEQYF. The CDR3 coding sequence is TGTGCCTGGAGTGTACCGGAGGCTCACGAGCAGTACTTC.

The chain couples TRBV5-1 to TRBJ2-5, with 8 nucleotides matching TRBD1. V dropped 4 bases and J dropped 2; count of bases not matched to a gene: 7. There are 15 residues in the CDR3. CDR1 is SGHRS, CDR2 YFSETQ, per germline. The CDR3 is CASSASTGVQETQYF. The CDR3 coding sequence is TGCGCCAGCAGCGCCTCGACAGGGGTACAAGAGACCCAGTACTTC.

The V and J genes are TRBV30 and TRBJ2-5, with TRBD2 matching 8 bases. The germline V gene encodes CDR1 GTSNPN and CDR2 SVGIG (reference sequence). This CDR3 comprises 12 residues. The junction had 3 bases not matched to a gene; V was cut back by 5 bases and J by 4 bases. CDR3 sequence (DNA): TGTGCCTGGGGGACTAGGGGAGAGACCCAGTACTTC. Its translation: CAWGTRGETQYF.

This chain connects TRBV6-1 to TRBJ1-2; TRBD1 matches at 7 bases. V was pared by 10 bases and J by 8 bases, with 13 bases of the junction left unmatched. CDR3 size: 13 residues. The germline V gene encodes CDR1 MNHNS and CDR2 SASEGT. The CDR3 bases are TGTGCCACCGATCGTGGACAGGCGACGGGCTACACCTTC. Protein sequence: CATDRGQATGYTF.

On this clone itself: One end of the junction fails to match germline, which may point to a read error. The V call is TRBV11-1, the J call TRBJ2-7; maybe TRBD1 (5 bases). The CDR3 has 16 residues. Germline-derived CDR1 and CDR2 are SGHAT and FQDESV (reference sequence). CDR3 in amino acids: CASSLEQQGESFEQYF. CDR3 nucleotides: TGTGCCAGCAGCTTAGAACAGCAGGGTGAATCCTTCGAGCAGTACTTC. The whole variable domain, filled in from reference TRBV11-1 and TRBJ2-7, reads EAEVAQSPRYKITEKSQAVAFWCDPISGHATLYWYRQILGQGPELLVQFQDESVVDDSQLPKDRFSAERLKGVDSTLKIQPAELGDSAMYLCASSLEQQGESFEQYFGPGTRLTVT.

V and J are TRBV6-5 and TRBJ1-6; D perhaps matches TRBD1 (6 bases). The CDR3 is 12 residues long. Germline V lookup: CDR1 MNHEY, CDR2 SVGAGI. V shed 7 bases and J shed 9 bases, with 10 bases lying between them. The CDR3 DNA reads TGTGCCAGCACAGGCAGGGGTTCACCCCTCCACTTT. This sequence encodes CASTGRGSPLHF.

This chain connects TRBV5-1 to TRBJ2-1; D is uncertain. Between the trimmed V and J ends, which lost 3 bases and 10 bases, there was a span of 14 bases. Looked up from germline, CDR1 is SGHRS and CDR2 is YFSETQ. This CDR3 is built from 13 residues. CDR3 coding DNA: TGCGCCAGCAGCTATGATTCACCGAGGGAGCAGTTCTTC. Translation: CASSYDSPREQFF.

The CDR3 sequence is CASSQELAPDTQYF. CDR3 DNA sequence: TGCGCCAGCAGCCAAGAACTAGCGCCAGATACGCAGTATTTT. The rearrangement links TRBV4-3 to TRBJ2-3, with 7 bases lining up with TRBD2. Unmatched junction bases numbered 1, after V lost 0 bases and J lost 4 bases. The CDR3 covers 14 residues. Germline assignment: CDR1 LGHNA and CDR2 YSLEER.

This clone was observed once. The gene calls are TRBV30 and TRBJ2-7; D call uncertain. Trimming removed 2 bases at V and 0 bases at J, with 8 bases between. Looked up from germline, CDR1 is GTSNPN and CDR2 is SVGIG (reference sequence). CDR3 length: 13 amino acids. For the CDR3, the DNA is TGTGCCTGGAGTCGGGTTACCTCCTACGAGCAGTACTTC. Protein product: CAWSRVTSYEQYF.

The chain links TRBV27 to TRBJ1-5; no reliable D call. Germline CDR1 is MNHEY and CDR2 is SMNVEV (reference sequence). This CDR3 is built from 15 residues. Between the trimmed V and J ends, which lost 5 bases and 6 bases, there was a span of 17 bases. The CDR3 DNA follows: TGTGCCAGCAGTCTGAGACCCGAGACTCGTCAGCCCCAGCATTTT. It specifies CASSLRPETRQPQHF.

To note about this clone: Germline and junction disagree at one end, which may indicate a read error. The chain uses TRBV7-2 and TRBJ1-1; 8 nucleotides line up with TRBD1. The CDR3 is 12 residues long. The germline gives CDR1 SGHTA, CDR2 FQGNSA. DNA for the CDR3: TGTGCCAGCAGCTCGAGGACAGGGCACTCCCTATTT. Translated, it gives CASSSRTGHSLF.

The chain combines TRBV5-8 with TRBJ2-1, with TRBD1 matching 12 bases. Germline CDR1 reads SGHTS; CDR2 reads YDEGEE. Germline trimming cut 0 bases from V and 10 bases from J; bases unmatched to any gene: 5. This CDR3 has 15 amino acids. DNA for the CDR3: TGTGCCAGCAGCTTGGAGGGACAGGGGGCCAGGGAGCAGTTCTTC. Translation gives CASSLEGQGAREQFF.

The chain uses TRBV25-1 and TRBJ2-2, with D perhaps TRBD2 (6 bases). This CDR3 has 13 amino acids. V was trimmed by 8 bases and J by 6 bases, leaving 13 bases between them. CDR1 is MGHDK, CDR2 SYGVNS, per germline. The DNA of the CDR3 is TGTGCCAGCCGACTAGTTTCCGCCGGGGAGCTGTTTTTT. This sequence encodes CASRLVSAGELFF.

This chain joins TRBV27 and TRBJ1-3; D unresolved. The length of the CDR3 is 14 residues. V lost 3 bases and J lost 4, with 10 bases in between. CDR1 and CDR2 (germline): MNHEY, SMNVEV (reference sequence). CDR3 nucleotides: TGTGCCAGCAGTTTGCTAGGAGTCGGAAACACCATATATTTT. This sequence encodes CASSLLGVGNTIYF.

J is TRBJ2-5 and V is TRBV5-6; D remains unclear. Germline loops: CDR1 SGHDT, CDR2 YYEEEE. The V and J ends lost 2 bases and 4 bases respectively, with 3 bases between them. The CDR3 extends over 11 amino acids. The CDR3 spells CASSFLETQYF. The CDR3 DNA is TGTGCCAGCAGCTTCTTAGAGACCCAGTACTTC.

This clone was seen only once. V usage is TRBV11-2 and J usage is TRBJ2-7; TRBD2 might be the D (5 bases). V was pared by 0 bases and J by 2 bases, with 8 bases between. The CDR3 contains 14 residues. Germline CDR1 reads SGHAT; CDR2 reads FQNNGV. The CDR3 loop is CASSLEAAAYEQYF. As DNA, the CDR3 is TGTGCCAGCAGCTTAGAAGCAGCGGCCTACGAGCAGTACTTC.

This rearrangement joins TRBV15 to TRBJ1-1; 9 bases agree with TRBD1. The germline gives CDR1 LNHNV, CDR2 YYDKDF (reference sequence). This CDR3 has 14 amino acids. The V and J ends lost 5 bases and 5 bases, in that order; junction bases with no gene match: 6. This CDR3 is CATSGDRARTEAFF. Written as DNA, the CDR3 is TGTGCCACCAGCGGGGACAGGGCGAGGACTGAAGCTTTCTTT.

V usage is TRBV7-9 and J usage is TRBJ1-6; 7 bases match TRBD1. Germline loops: CDR1 SEHNR, CDR2 FQNEAQ (reference sequence). The CDR3 sequence is 14 residues long. V dropped 6 bases and J dropped 10; count of bases not matched to a gene: 9. CDR3 sequence reads: CASSYDREMSPLHF. The CDR3 nucleotides are TGTGCCAGCAGTTATGACAGGGAGATGTCACCCCTCCACTTT.

Only a few counts were recorded for this clone. The rearrangement joins TRBV19 to TRBJ2-5, with no clear D. V lost 5 bases, J lost 1 base, and 11 bases lay in between. In germline, CDR1 is LNHDA, CDR2 SQIVND (reference sequence). CDR3 length: 14 residues. The CDR3 here is CASSLGHIQETQYF. CDR3 DNA: TGTGCCAGTAGTTTAGGGCATATCCAAGAGACCCAGTACTTC.

This clone was detected a few times. The chain employs TRBV11-3 and TRBJ2-7; D is possibly TRBD2 (5 bases). The germline V gene has CDR1 SGHNT and CDR2 YENEEA. Deletions cut 5 bases from V and 3 bases from J, with 14 bases between. The CDR3 contains 14 residues. The CDR3 sequence: CASSQTTGNYEQYF. For the CDR3, the DNA is TGTGCCAGCAGCCAAACGACGGGGAACTACGAGCAGTACTTC.

The V call is TRBV4-3, the J call TRBJ2-2; D ambiguous. V was trimmed by 0 bases and J by 3 bases, leaving 8 bases between them. The CDR3 has 15 residues. The germline V gene encodes CDR1 LGHNA and CDR2 YSLEER. CDR3 residues: CASSQDWQYTGELFF. For the CDR3, the DNA is TGCGCCAGCAGCCAAGATTGGCAGTACACCGGGGAGCTGTTTTTT.

The chain joins TRBV5-6 to TRBJ2-1, with TRBD2 matching over 9 bases. Germline values: CDR1 SGHDT, CDR2 YYEEEE. Trimming cost V 4 bases and J 6 bases; bases outside gene matches: 8. The CDR3 length is 15 residues. CDR3 amino acids: CASSKGLAGFNEQFF. The CDR3 nucleotides are TGTGCCAGCAGCAAGGGACTAGCCGGGTTCAATGAGCAGTTCTTC.

This clone was seen a single time. CDR3 sequence: CASSYLSSGNTIYF. Written as DNA, the CDR3 is TGTGCCAGCAGTTATCTATCCTCTGGAAACACCATATATTTT. The rearrangement links TRBV6-6 to TRBJ1-3; D is ambiguous. The V end was cut by 3 bases, the J end by 0 bases, with 6 bases between. The germline V gene has CDR1 MNHNY and CDR2 SVGAGI (reference sequence). The CDR3 spans 14 residues.

This chain uses TRBV28 with TRBJ2-7; TRBD1 might be the D (6 bases). The CDR3 runs to 13 residues. Deletions cut 6 bases from V and 7 bases from J, with 16 bases between. Germline values: CDR1 MDHEN, CDR2 SYDVKM. The CDR3 bases are TGTGCCAGCAGCCTCAACAGGGCAGATGAGCAGTACTTC. Translation: CASSLNRADEQYF.

The chain couples TRBV28 to TRBJ1-1; 7 bases fit TRBD1. Germline trimming cut 6 bases from V and 2 bases from J; bases unmatched to any gene: 6. Looked up from germline, CDR1 is MDHEN and CDR2 is SYDVKM. The CDR3 runs to 14 residues. The CDR3 region has the DNA TGTGCCAGCAGGGAACAGGGGCCCAACACTGAAGCTTTCTTT. Protein: CASREQGPNTEAFF.